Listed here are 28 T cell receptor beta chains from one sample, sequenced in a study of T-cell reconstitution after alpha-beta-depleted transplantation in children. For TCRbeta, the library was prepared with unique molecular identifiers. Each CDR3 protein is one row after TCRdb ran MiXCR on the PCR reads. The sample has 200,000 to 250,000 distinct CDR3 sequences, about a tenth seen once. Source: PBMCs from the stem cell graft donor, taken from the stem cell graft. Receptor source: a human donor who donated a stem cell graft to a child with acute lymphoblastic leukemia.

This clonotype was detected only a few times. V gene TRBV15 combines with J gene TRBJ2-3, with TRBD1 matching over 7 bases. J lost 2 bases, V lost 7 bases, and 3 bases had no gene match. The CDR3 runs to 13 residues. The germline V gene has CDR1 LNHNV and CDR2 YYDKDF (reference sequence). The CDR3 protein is CATTGQITDTQYF. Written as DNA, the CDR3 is TGTGCCACCACGGGACAGATCACAGATACGCAGTATTTT.

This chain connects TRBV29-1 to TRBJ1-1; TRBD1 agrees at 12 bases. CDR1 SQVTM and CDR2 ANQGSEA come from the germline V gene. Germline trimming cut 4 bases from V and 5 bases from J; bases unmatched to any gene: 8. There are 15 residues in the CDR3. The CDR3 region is CSVGAGTGGRTEAFF. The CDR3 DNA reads TGCAGCGTTGGGGCAGGGACAGGGGGCCGTACTGAAGCTTTCTTT.

The CDR3 DNA reads TGCAGCGTTCCCAGGGGTAGCTCCTACAATGAGCAGTTCTTC. This translates into CSVPRGSSYNEQFF. The gene calls are TRBV29-1 and TRBJ2-1, with D perhaps matching TRBD1 (6 bases). The V and J ends lost 5 bases and 0 bases respectively, with 11 bases between them. The CDR3 totals 14 residues. CDR1 is SQVTM, CDR2 ANQGSEA, per germline.

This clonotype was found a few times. The CDR3 DNA sequence: TGCGCCAGCAGCTTGGAGACAGGGGCGGATGGCTACACCTTC. Residues: CASSLETGADGYTF. The chain links TRBV5-1 to TRBJ1-2; 8 nucleotides match TRBD1. This CDR3 contains 14 residues. The ends lost 0 bases at V and 6 bases at J; junction bases unmatched: 4. Germline CDR1 SGHRS, CDR2 YFSETQ.

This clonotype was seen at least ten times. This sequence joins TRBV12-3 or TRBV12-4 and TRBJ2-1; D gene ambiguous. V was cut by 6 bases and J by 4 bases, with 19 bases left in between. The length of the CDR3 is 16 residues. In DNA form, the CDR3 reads TGTGCCAGCAGGTCCTGGTTCGGCGGAACGTACAATGAGCAGTTCTTC. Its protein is CASRSWFGGTYNEQFF.

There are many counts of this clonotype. The DNA for the CDR3 is TGCAGTGCTAGAGATCCCCGGACGGACAAGAACACTGAAGCTTTCTTT. Its translation: CSARDPRTDKNTEAFF. The chain recombines TRBV20-1 with TRBJ1-1, with a tentative D call TRBD1 (5 bases). V lost 0 bases and J lost 1, with 15 bases in between. From germline, CDR1 is DFQATT and CDR2 SNEGSKA (reference sequence). The CDR3 runs to 16 residues.

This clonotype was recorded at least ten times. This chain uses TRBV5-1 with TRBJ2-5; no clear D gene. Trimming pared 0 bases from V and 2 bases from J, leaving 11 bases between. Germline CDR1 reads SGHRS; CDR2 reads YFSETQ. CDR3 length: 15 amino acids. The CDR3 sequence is CASSLDPGVQETQYF. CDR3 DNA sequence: TGCGCCAGCAGCTTGGATCCTGGGGTACAAGAGACCCAGTACTTC.

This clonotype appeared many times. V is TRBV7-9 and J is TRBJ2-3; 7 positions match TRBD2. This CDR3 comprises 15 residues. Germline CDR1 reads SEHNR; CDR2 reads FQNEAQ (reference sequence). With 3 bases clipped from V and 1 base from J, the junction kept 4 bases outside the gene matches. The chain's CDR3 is CASSFSSGGTDTQYF. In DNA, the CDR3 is TGTGCCAGCAGCTTTAGCAGCGGGGGCACAGATACGCAGTATTTT. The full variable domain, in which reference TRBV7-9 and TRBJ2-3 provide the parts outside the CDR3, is DTGVSQNPRHKITKRGQNVTFRCDPISEHNRLYWYRQTLGQGPEFLTYFQNEAQLEKSRLLSDRFSAERPKGSFSTLEIQRTEQGDSAMYLCASSFSSGGTDTQYFGPGTRLTVL.

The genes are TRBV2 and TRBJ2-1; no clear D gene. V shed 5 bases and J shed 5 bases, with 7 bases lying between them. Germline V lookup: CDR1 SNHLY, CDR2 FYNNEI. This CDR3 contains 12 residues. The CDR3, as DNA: TGTGCCAGCAGTAAAAGTGACAATGAGCAGTTCTTC. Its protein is CASSKSDNEQFF.

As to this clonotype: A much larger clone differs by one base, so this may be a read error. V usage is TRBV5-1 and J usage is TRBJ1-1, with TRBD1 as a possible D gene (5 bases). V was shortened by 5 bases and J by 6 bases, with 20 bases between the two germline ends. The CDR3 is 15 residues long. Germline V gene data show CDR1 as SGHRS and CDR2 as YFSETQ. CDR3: CASRRDYQGDSEAFF. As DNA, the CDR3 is TGCGCCAGCAGGCGGGACTACCAAGGGGACTCTGAAGCTTTCTTT.

The CDR3 coding sequence is TGCAGTGCTAGAAAGACAGGGGGCGAGCAGTACTTC. It is translated as CSARKTGGEQYF. The V gene is TRBV20-1, the J gene TRBJ2-7, with TRBD1 matching over 9 bases. The CDR3 runs 12 residues. V lost 2 bases and J lost 6; bases outside the gene matches: 2. Germline V gene sequence: CDR1 DFQATT, CDR2 SNEGSKA (reference sequence).

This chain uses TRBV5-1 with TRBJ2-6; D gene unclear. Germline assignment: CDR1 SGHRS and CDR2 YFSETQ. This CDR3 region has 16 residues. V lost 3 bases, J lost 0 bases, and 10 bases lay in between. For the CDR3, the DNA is TGCGCCAGCAGCTGGGTTTCTACCTCTGGGGCCAACGTCCTGACTTTC. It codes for CASSWVSTSGANVLTF.

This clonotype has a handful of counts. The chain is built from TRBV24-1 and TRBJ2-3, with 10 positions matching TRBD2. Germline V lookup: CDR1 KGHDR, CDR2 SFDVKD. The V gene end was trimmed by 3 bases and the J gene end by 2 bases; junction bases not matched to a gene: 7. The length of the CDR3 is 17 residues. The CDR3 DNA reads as TGTGCCACCAGTGATCTATCCGGGACTAGCGCCACAGATACGCAGTATTTT. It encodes CATSDLSGTSATDTQYF.

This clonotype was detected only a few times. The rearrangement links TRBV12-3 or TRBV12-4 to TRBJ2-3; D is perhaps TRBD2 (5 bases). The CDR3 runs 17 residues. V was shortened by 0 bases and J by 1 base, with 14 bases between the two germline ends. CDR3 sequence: CASSLASGVAGTDTQYF. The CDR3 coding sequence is TGTGCCAGCAGTTTAGCTTCCGGGGTGGCGGGCACAGATACGCAGTATTTT.

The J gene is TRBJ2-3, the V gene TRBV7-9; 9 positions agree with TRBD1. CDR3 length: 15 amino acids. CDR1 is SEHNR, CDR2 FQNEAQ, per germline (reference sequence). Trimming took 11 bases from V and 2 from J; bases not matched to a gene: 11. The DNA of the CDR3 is TGTGCCGGGGATGGACAGGGGCCGTCCACAGATACGCAGTATTTT. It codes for CAGDGQGPSTDTQYF.

The CDR3 here is CASSTPGTGKNEQFF. DNA of the CDR3: TGTGCCAGCAGTACGCCCGGGACAGGGAAGAATGAGCAGTTCTTC. This chain connects TRBV25-1 to TRBJ2-1; 9 bases are shared with TRBD1. The CDR3 has 15 residues. J was trimmed by 7 bases and V by 5 bases; bases with no gene match: 9. Per the germline V gene, CDR1 is MGHDK and CDR2 is SYGVNS.

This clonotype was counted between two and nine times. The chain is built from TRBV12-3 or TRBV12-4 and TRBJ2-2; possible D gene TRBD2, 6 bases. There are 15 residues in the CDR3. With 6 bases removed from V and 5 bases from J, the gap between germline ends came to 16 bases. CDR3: CASRGAVGGTGELFF. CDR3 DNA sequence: TGTGCCAGCAGAGGGGCAGTGGGGGGAACCGGGGAGCTGTTTTTT.

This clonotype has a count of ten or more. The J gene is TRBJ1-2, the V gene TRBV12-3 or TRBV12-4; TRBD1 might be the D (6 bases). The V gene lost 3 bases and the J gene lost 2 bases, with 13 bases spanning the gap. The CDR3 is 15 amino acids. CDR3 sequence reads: CASSFGQGSNYGYTF. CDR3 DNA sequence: TGTGCCAGCAGTTTTGGGCAGGGGAGCAACTATGGCTACACCTTC.

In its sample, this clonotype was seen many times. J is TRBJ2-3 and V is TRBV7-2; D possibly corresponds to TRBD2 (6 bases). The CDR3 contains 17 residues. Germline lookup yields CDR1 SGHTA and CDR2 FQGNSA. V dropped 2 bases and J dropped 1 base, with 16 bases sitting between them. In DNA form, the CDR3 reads TGTGCCAGCAGCTTAACCCTATCTAGCGTGGGCACAGATACGCAGTATTTT. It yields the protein CASSLTLSSVGTDTQYF. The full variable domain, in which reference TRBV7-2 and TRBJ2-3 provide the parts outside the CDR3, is GAGVSQSPSNKVTEKGKDVELRCDPISGHTALYWYRQSLGQGLEFLIYFQGNSAPDKSGLPSDRFSAERTGGSVSTLTIQRTQQEDSAVYLCASSLTLSSVGTDTQYFGPGTRLTVL.

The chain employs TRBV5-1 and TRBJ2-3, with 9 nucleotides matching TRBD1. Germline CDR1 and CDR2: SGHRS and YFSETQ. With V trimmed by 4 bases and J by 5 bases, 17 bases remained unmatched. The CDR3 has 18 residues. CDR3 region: CASSRLPGQGTPGDTQYF. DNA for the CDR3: TGCGCCAGCAGCCGTTTACCGGGACAGGGAACCCCTGGAGATACGCAGTATTTT.

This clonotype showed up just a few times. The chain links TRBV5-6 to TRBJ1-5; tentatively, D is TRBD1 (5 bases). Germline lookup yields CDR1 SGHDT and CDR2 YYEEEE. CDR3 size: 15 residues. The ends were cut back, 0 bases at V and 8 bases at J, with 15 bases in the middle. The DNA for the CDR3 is TGTGCCAGCAGCTTGGAACGGGTGGGAGGGGAGCCCCAGCATTTT. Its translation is CASSLERVGGEPQHF.

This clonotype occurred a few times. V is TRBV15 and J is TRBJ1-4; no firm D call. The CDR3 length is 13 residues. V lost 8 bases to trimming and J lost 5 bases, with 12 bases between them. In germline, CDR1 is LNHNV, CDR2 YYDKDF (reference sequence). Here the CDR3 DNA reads TGTGCCACCCCGGGCGTGGAGAATGAAAAACTGTTTTTT. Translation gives CATPGVENEKLFF.

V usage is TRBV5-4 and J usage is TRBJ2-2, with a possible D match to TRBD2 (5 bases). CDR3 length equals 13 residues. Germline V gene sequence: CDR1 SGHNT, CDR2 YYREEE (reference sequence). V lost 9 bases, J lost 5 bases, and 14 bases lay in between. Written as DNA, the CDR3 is TGTGCCATTTGGGGTGGCGGGACCGGGGAGCTGTTTTTT. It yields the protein CAIWGGGTGELFF.

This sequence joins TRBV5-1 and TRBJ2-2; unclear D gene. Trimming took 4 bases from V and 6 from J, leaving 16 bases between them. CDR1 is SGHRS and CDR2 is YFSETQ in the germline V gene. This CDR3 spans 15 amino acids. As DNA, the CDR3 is TGCGCCAGCAGCCCGAGGAAGCGAGGTCCCGGGGAGCTGTTTTTT. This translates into CASSPRKRGPGELFF.

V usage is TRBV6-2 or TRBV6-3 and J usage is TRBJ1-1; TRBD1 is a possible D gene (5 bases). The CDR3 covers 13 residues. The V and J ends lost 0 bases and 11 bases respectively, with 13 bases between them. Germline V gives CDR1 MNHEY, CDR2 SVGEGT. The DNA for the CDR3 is TGTGCCAGCAGTTACTCCCGGGGACTCGAGGCTTTCTTT. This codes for CASSYSRGLEAFF.

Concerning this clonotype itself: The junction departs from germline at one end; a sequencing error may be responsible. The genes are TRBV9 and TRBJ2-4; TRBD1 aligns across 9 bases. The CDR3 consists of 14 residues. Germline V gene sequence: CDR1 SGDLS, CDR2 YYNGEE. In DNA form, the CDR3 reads TGTGAGAGCTCCGGGACAGGGTTCGGAAACACTCAGTACTTC. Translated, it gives CESSGTGFGNTQYF.

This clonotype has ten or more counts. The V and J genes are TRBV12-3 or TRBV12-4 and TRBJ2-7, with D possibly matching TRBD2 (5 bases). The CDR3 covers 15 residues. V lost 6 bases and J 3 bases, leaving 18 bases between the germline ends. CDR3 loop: CASSLAGGLIYEQYF. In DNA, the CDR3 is TGTGCCAGCAGCCTGGCTGGCGGACTGATCTACGAGCAGTACTTC.

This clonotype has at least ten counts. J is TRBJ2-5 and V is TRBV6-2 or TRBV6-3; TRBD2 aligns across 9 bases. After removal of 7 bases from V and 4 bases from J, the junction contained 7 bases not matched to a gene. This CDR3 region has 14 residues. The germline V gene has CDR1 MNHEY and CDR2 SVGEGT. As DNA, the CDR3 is TGTGCCAGCACCGAGCGGGGGGCCGGAGAGACCCAGTACTTC. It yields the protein CASTERGAGETQYF.